The 15 T cell receptor beta chains given below trace back to one sample, sequenced in a study of T-cell reconstitution after alpha-beta-depleted transplantation in children. Molecular barcoding with unique molecular identifiers was used for the TCRbeta library. TCRdb re-analysed the PCR reads in MiXCR, keeping a single row per CDR3 protein. The sample lists 600,000 to 800,000 distinct CDR3 sequences, around 13% occurring once. Material: PBMCs, obtained before TCRalphabeta/CD19-depleted stem cell transplant. All receptors come from a girl aged 2-9 years with congenital amegakaryocytic thrombocytopenia, due to receive a stem cell transplant.

Regarding this clonotype: This could be a read error, since a much larger clone is one nucleotide away. CDR3 in DNA: TGTGCCAGCACGATCGCCGGGACAGAGGCCGATGGCGACACCTTC. It is translated as CASTIAGTEADGDTF. This chain uses TRBV25-1 with TRBJ1-2; 7 positions match TRBD1. CDR1 and CDR2 (germline): MGHDK, SYGVNS. The CDR3 sequence is 15 residues long.

The J gene is TRBJ2-7, the V gene TRBV3-1, with a tentative D call TRBD2 (5 bases). Germline-derived CDR1 and CDR2 are LGHDT and YNNKEL (reference sequence). The CDR3 length is 14 residues. Trimming took off 4 bases at V and 3 bases at J, with 13 bases between the two ends. The chain's CDR3 is CASSLGPAGYEQYF. Here the CDR3 DNA reads TGTGCCAGCAGCCTTGGCCCGGCGGGCTACGAGCAGTACTTC.

This clonotype was observed at least ten times. The chain couples TRBV28 to TRBJ1-2; 7 bases are shared with TRBD1. The CDR3 is 17 amino acids. The trim removed 3 bases at V and 4 bases at J, leaving 14 bases unmatched. Germline CDR1 reads MDHEN; CDR2 reads SYDVKM. The DNA for the CDR3 is TGTGCCAGCAGTTTCGGGGACGCCGTCGGGACAGCCTATGGCTACACCTTC. It codes for CASSFGDAVGTAYGYTF.

This clonotype was seen at least ten times. The CDR3 loop is CASSSPSVGMDEQFF. CDR3 coding DNA: TGTGCCAGCAGCTCCCCATCGGTAGGAATGGATGAGCAGTTCTTC. The V call is TRBV28, the J call TRBJ2-1; D is undetermined. With 6 bases removed from V and 8 bases from J, the gap between germline ends came to 20 bases. The CDR3 spans 15 residues. Germline CDR1 is MDHEN and CDR2 is SYDVKM.

This clonotype was observed at least ten times. The J gene is TRBJ1-5, the V gene TRBV10-3, with D possibly TRBD1 on 5 matching bases. V was cut by 6 bases and J by 5 bases, with 11 bases left in between. The CDR3 has 13 amino acids. CDR1 ENHRY and CDR2 SYGVKD come from the germline V gene. The CDR3 nucleotides are TGTGCCATCAGGGCGGGGGACGATCAGCCCCAGCATTTT. Residues: CAIRAGDDQPQHF.

Regarding this clonotype: A much bigger clone sits one base away, suggesting this may be a read error. The chain employs TRBV12-3 or TRBV12-4 and TRBJ1-2; D is unclear. This CDR3 contains 14 residues. Trimming removed 7 bases from V and 7 bases from J, with 19 bases in between. The CDR3: CASTLREPGIGYTF. The CDR3 DNA reads as TGTGCCAGCACCTTAAGGGAACCGGGAATTGGCTACACCTTC.

This clonotype was detected only a few times. The chain links TRBV7-2 to TRBJ2-5; TRBD2 matches at 7 bases. In germline, CDR1 is SGHTA, CDR2 FQGNSA. Germline trimming cut 2 bases from V and 3 bases from J; bases unmatched to any gene: 15. This CDR3 is 18 amino acids long. The CDR3 nucleotides read TGTGCCAGCAGCTTAAGGCTAGCGGTTATCAGAGGGGAAGAGACCCAGTACTTC. It specifies CASSLRLAVIRGEETQYF.

Remarks on this clonotype: At one boundary the junction diverges from the germline segment, which might be a read error. The chain recombines TRBV20-1 with TRBJ2-4; no reliable D call. Germline-derived CDR1 and CDR2 are DFQATT and SNEGSKA (reference sequence). The CDR3 sequence is 16 residues long. The CDR3 spells CCAAQDIASRWDIQYF. In DNA, the CDR3 is TGCTGTGCTGCCCAAGATATAGCCTCCCGGTGGGACATTCAGTACTTC.

In this sample, this clonotype turned up many times. The rearrangement links TRBV4-1 to TRBJ2-1; D is ambiguous. V lost 2 bases to trimming and J lost 4 bases, with 3 bases between them. This CDR3 spans 12 amino acids. Germline loops: CDR1 MGHRA, CDR2 YSYEKL. CDR3: CASSQSYNEQFF. The CDR3, as DNA: TGCGCCAGCAGCCAAAGTTACAATGAGCAGTTCTTC.

This clonotype was seen a handful of times. The chain couples TRBV29-1 to TRBJ2-1; TRBD2 matches at 9 bases. Trimming at V came to 5 bases and at J to 8 bases, leaving 10 bases not matched to a gene. This CDR3 has 14 residues. Germline CDR1 reads SQVTM; CDR2 reads ANQGSEA. The CDR3 DNA follows: TGCAGCGTTAGGGGGGCGGGAGGGCTATATGAGCAGTTCTTC. Translated, it gives CSVRGAGGLYEQFF.

This clonotype was found a few times. V usage is TRBV10-3 and J usage is TRBJ2-5; 7 nucleotides agree with TRBD1. The V and J ends lost 10 bases and 1 base, in that order; junction bases with no gene match: 6. The CDR3 totals 13 residues. Germline-derived CDR1 and CDR2 are ENHRY and SYGVKD. The CDR3 region has the DNA TGTGCCACCAACAGGGGCAGCCAAGAGACCCAGTACTTC. As protein: CATNRGSQETQYF.

J is TRBJ2-7 and V is TRBV12-3 or TRBV12-4, with D maybe TRBD2 (5 bases). There are 12 residues in the CDR3. The V end lost 6 bases, the J end lost 11 bases, and 17 bases lay between the germline ends. In DNA form, the CDR3 reads TGTGCCAGCAGCCGGACTGGGGTTGTGAAGTACTTC. Protein product: CASSRTGVVKYF.

This clonotype was counted between two and nine times. The J gene is TRBJ2-6, the V gene TRBV7-2; perhaps TRBD1 as D (6 bases). The CDR3 has 16 residues. Germline V gives CDR1 SGHTA, CDR2 FQGNSA. Trimming removed 4 bases from V and 0 bases from J, with 10 bases in between. CDR3 in DNA: TGTGCCAGCAGCTCACAGGGCATCTCTGGGGCCAACGTCCTGACTTTC. Its translation: CASSSQGISGANVLTF.

This clonotype has a handful of counts. This chain joins TRBV10-3 and TRBJ2-3, with D possibly called TRBD1 or TRBD2 (5 bases each). V lost 4 bases and J lost 5, with 10 bases in between. In germline, CDR1 is ENHRY, CDR2 SYGVKD. This CDR3 region has 13 residues. CDR3 in DNA: TGTGCCATCAGTGGAGGGGAAGGAGATACGCAGTATTTT. Translated, it gives CAISGGEGDTQYF.

The chain combines TRBV29-1 with TRBJ1-2; 7 nucleotides line up with TRBD1. Trimming removed 2 bases from V and 0 bases from J; junction bases left unmatched: 6. This CDR3 region has 15 residues. CDR1 and CDR2 from the germline V gene are SQVTM and ANQGSEA. CDR3: CSVESTQGANYGYTF. Written as DNA, the CDR3 is TGCAGCGTTGAATCAACTCAGGGGGCTAACTATGGCTACACCTTC.